The table lists the clone carrying this TCR beta chain with a count of one. Its antigen remains unknown. This sample is drawn from a study of T cell responses to AZD1222 COVID-19 vaccine. Study-level findings and limits: Scientists sampled the repertoires only once the peak T cell response had passed.

Here immunoSEQ multiplex PCR was the method, and the copy in TCRdb shows in-frame clones only, minus some. The data show some 110,000 clones, about 89% seen once. Pooled samples include second doses given at about 4 or 12 weeks. Germline CDR1 reads LGHDT; CDR2 reads YNNKEL (reference sequence). The CDR3 is 15 amino acids. J lost 5 bases, V lost 8 bases, and 10 bases had no gene match. The rearrangement links TRBV3-1 (or the pseudogene TRBV3-2) to TRBJ2-7; 12 nucleotides match TRBD2. The receptor was isolated from an adult who received the AZD1222 COVID-19 vaccine. Sample: peripheral blood, taken 28 days after the second AZD1222 dose. The CDR3 is CASGRTSGAEDEQYF. Written as DNA, the CDR3 is TGTGCCAGCGGTAGGACTAGCGGGGCCGAGGACGAGCAGTACTTC.